A single sample is the source of the 25 T cell receptor beta chains below, sequenced in a study of graft-versus-host responses after intestinal transplantation. The antigens of these receptors remain unknown. Here immunoSEQ multiplex PCR was the method, and the copy in TCRdb shows in-frame clones only, minus some. Among around 97,000 clones listed, just over 90% were seen once. The sequencing used unstimulated CD8+ T cells sorted from spleen or lymph node cells, collected before intestinal transplant. These receptors were obtained from a human donor who received an intestinal transplant.

The V call is TRBV11-2, the J call TRBJ1-2; unclear D gene. This CDR3 has 10 amino acids. Looked up from germline, CDR1 is SGHAT and CDR2 is FQNNGV. Trimming took 5 bases from V and 7 from J, leaving 5 bases between them. The chain's CDR3 is CASSGVGYTF. Here the CDR3 DNA reads TGTGCCAGCAGCGGGGTTGGCTACACCTTC.

This clone was seen a single time. This chain joins TRBV4-1 and TRBJ1-1, with unresolved D. The germline V gene has CDR1 MGHRA and CDR2 YSYEKL. This CDR3 is 14 amino acids long. The germline V and J ends were trimmed by 1 base and 10 bases, with 16 bases remaining between them. The CDR3 DNA follows: TGCGCCAGCAGCCAAGTTTTGGGAGAGGGTGGAGCTTTCTTT. Protein product: CASSQVLGEGGAFF.

The rearrangement links TRBV9 to TRBJ1-5; 11 bases fit TRBD1. From germline, CDR1 is SGDLS and CDR2 YYNGEE. The CDR3 spans 16 residues. Germline trimming cut 4 bases from V and 3 bases from J; bases unmatched to any gene: 6. CDR3 sequence (DNA): TGTGCCAGCAGCCCCGGGACAGGGGGGATCAATCAGCCCCAGCATTTT. Translating gives CASSPGTGGINQPQHF.

The V and J genes are TRBV6-6 and TRBJ2-1; D could derive from TRBD1 or TRBD2 (6 bases each). The germline V gene has CDR1 MNHNY and CDR2 SVGAGI (reference sequence). CDR3 length: 16 amino acids. The ends were cut back, 2 bases at V and 7 bases at J, with 18 bases in the middle. CDR3 protein: CASSYPLRGHENEQFF. Here the CDR3 DNA reads TGTGCCAGCAGTTACCCCTTACGGGGGCACGAAAATGAGCAGTTCTTC.

The V and J genes are TRBV10-2 and TRBJ2-1, with 7 bases matching TRBD2. This CDR3 contains 14 residues. Per germline, CDR1 WSHSY and CDR2 SAAADI. The V and J ends lost 7 bases and 5 bases, in that order; junction bases with no gene match: 8. In nucleotides, the CDR3 is TGCGCCAGCACTTATTCGGGAGGTCACAATGAGCAGTTCTTC. This codes for CASTYSGGHNEQFF.

V and J are TRBV11-1 and TRBJ2-7; weak D call: TRBD2 (6 bases). Per the germline V gene, CDR1 is SGHAT and CDR2 is FQDESV (reference sequence). Trimming shortened V by 5 bases and J by 2 bases, and 13 bases separated the two germline ends. The CDR3 is 14 residues long. CDR3 loop: CASSGGLVPYEQYF. The CDR3, as DNA: TGTGCCAGCAGCGGAGGGCTGGTCCCCTACGAGCAGTACTTC. The whole variable domain, remainder taken from reference TRBV11-1 and TRBJ2-7, is EAEVAQSPRYKITEKSQAVAFWCDPISGHATLYWYRQILGQGPELLVQFQDESVVDDSQLPKDRFSAERLKGVDSTLKIQPAELGDSAMYLCASSGGLVPYEQYFGPGTRLTVT.

This sequence joins TRBV13 and TRBJ2-1, with D uncertain. The germline CDR1 and CDR2 sequences are PRHDT and FYEKMQ (reference sequence). Trimming cost V 1 base and J 3 bases, with 7 bases left between them. The CDR3 has 14 amino acids. The CDR3 sequence is CASSLAAVYNEQFF. For the CDR3, the DNA is TGTGCCAGCAGCTTAGCTGCAGTCTACAATGAGCAGTTCTTC. Using reference TRBV13 and TRBJ2-1 for the parts outside the CDR3, the full variable domain is AAGVIQSPRHLIKEKRETATLKCYPIPRHDTVYWYQQGPGQDPQFLISFYEKMQSDKGSIPDRFSAQQFSDYHSELNMSSLELGDSALYFCASSLAAVYNEQFFGPGTRLTVL.

This clone was recorded once. V usage is TRBV4-1 and J usage is TRBJ1-6; D gene unclear. The CDR3 totals 17 residues. Per germline, CDR1 MGHRA and CDR2 YSYEKL. V was clipped by 3 bases and J by 5 bases, with 17 bases between them. The CDR3 DNA reads TGCGCCAGCAGCCACCACTTCCTAGTTGGAAATAATTCACCCCTCCACTTT. It yields the protein CASSHHFLVGNNSPLHF.

The chain uses TRBV21-1 and TRBJ2-7. TRBV21-1 is a known pseudogene. The CDR3 runs 16 residues. The CDR3 DNA reads TGTGCCAGCAATTTACTGGGCAGGGAGAGCTCCTACGAGCAGTACTTC. Protein product: CASNLLGRESSYEQYF.

Remarks on this clone: The junction and the germline gene differ at one end; a read error may be behind it. The chain employs TRBV6-1 and TRBJ2-2; 8 bases line up with TRBD1. The CDR3 length is 16 residues. Germline values: CDR1 MNHNS, CDR2 SASEGT. CDR3 sequence reads: CASREAGTGNTGELFF. For the CDR3, the DNA is TGTGCCAGCAGAGAAGCCGGGACAGGGAACACCGGGGAGCTGTTTTTT.

The rearrangement uses TRBV5-5 and TRBJ2-5; D gene unclear. The J call may be mistaken, given a closer DNA end match to TRBJ2-7. The CDR3 totals 13 residues. CDR1 SGHKS and CDR2 YYEKEE come from the germline V gene (reference sequence). The DNA for the CDR3 is TGTGCCAGCAGCATACCCCTGACGGGCGAGCAGTACTTC. It encodes CASSIPLTGEQYF.

The J gene is TRBJ2-5, the V gene TRBV4-1; D remains ambiguous. The germline V and J ends were trimmed by 1 base and 1 base, with 4 bases remaining between them. The CDR3 is 13 amino acids. CDR1 MGHRA and CDR2 YSYEKL come from the germline V gene. This CDR3 reads CASSQASQETQYF. DNA of the CDR3: TGCGCCAGCAGCCAAGCCAGCCAAGAGACCCAGTACTTC.

V gene TRBV19 combines with J gene TRBJ2-5, with 10 positions matching TRBD1. V shed 9 bases, J shed 2 bases, and the junction held 6 bases outside the gene matches. The germline CDR1 and CDR2 sequences are LNHDA and SQIVND (reference sequence). CDR3 length: 14 residues. The CDR3 reads CASGQGEEQETQYF. The CDR3 nucleotides are TGTGCCAGCGGACAGGGGGAGGAACAAGAGACCCAGTACTTC. Looking up the rest from reference TRBV19 and TRBJ2-5 gives the full variable domain: DGGITQSPKYLFRKEGQNVTLSCEQNLNHDAMYWYRQDPGQGLRLIYYSQIVNDFQKGDIAEGYSVSREKKESFPLTVTSAQKNPTAFYLCASGQGEEQETQYFGPGTRLLVL.

V usage is TRBV7-9 and J usage is TRBJ2-7, with D uncertain. Trimming took 5 bases from V and 0 from J, leaving 14 bases between them. The CDR3 contains 15 residues. Germline loops: CDR1 SEHNR, CDR2 FQNEAQ (reference sequence). The CDR3 bases are TGTGCCAGCAGCCCCCCCGGGTCCGTCTCCTACGAGCAGTACTTC. Protein: CASSPPGSVSYEQYF.

The V call is TRBV9, the J call TRBJ2-1, with D unclear. There are 17 residues in the CDR3. V was clipped by 2 bases and J by 3 bases, with 18 bases between them. The V gene's germline CDR1 is SGDLS and CDR2 YYNGEE. The CDR3, as DNA: TGTGCCAGCAGCGTGGGTTTGGAACAGAAAAACTACAATGAGCAGTTCTTC. Protein: CASSVGLEQKNYNEQFF.

V usage is TRBV19 and J usage is TRBJ2-7; 9 bases map to TRBD1. The CDR3 is 14 residues long. Germline trimming cut 11 bases from V and 1 base from J; bases unmatched to any gene: 9. CDR1 and CDR2 from the germline V gene are LNHDA and SQIVND (reference sequence). The CDR3 bases are TGTGCCTGCTCCCCGGGACAGGGATCCTACGAGCAGTACTTC. Protein: CACSPGQGSYEQYF.

This clone was recorded a few times. The chain joins TRBV2 to TRBJ1-4; maybe TRBD1 (5 bases). There are 14 residues in the CDR3. Trimming removed 6 bases from V and 6 bases from J, with 14 bases in between. The germline V gene encodes CDR1 SNHLY and CDR2 FYNNEI. The CDR3 sequence is CASRDTLGDEKLFF. CDR3 in DNA: TGTGCCAGCAGGGACACTTTGGGGGATGAAAAACTGTTTTTT.

This sequence joins TRBV2 and TRBJ2-2, with 11 bases aligning to TRBD1. The germline V gene encodes CDR1 SNHLY and CDR2 FYNNEI. The CDR3 covers 17 residues. V lost 0 bases, J lost 2 bases, and 2 bases stayed unmatched. The CDR3 DNA is TGTGCCAGCAGTGAAGCGGGACAGGGGGTTAACACCGGGGAGCTGTTTTTT. This gives the protein CASSEAGQGVNTGELFF.

The chain is built from TRBV28 and TRBJ2-7, with a tentative D call TRBD2 (6 bases). V lost 3 bases and J 1 base, leaving 22 bases between the germline ends. This CDR3 is built from 18 residues. CDR1 MDHEN and CDR2 SYDVKM come from the germline V gene. The CDR3 loop is CASSFGWRDSFRSYEQYF. The DNA for the CDR3 is TGTGCCAGCAGTTTCGGGTGGAGGGATAGCTTTCGGTCCTACGAGCAGTACTTC. Using reference TRBV28 and TRBJ2-7 for the parts outside the CDR3, the full variable domain is DVKVTQSSRYLVKRTGEKVFLECVQDMDHENMFWYRQDPGLGLRLIYFSYDVKMKEKGDIPEGYSVSREKKERFSLILESASTNQTSMYLCASSFGWRDSFRSYEQYFGPGTRLTVT.

This chain links TRBV2 with TRBJ2-5; the match to TRBD2 covers 13 bases. The CDR3 sequence is 18 residues long. Trimming took 2 bases from V and 2 from J; bases not matched to a gene: 8. CDR1 is SNHLY, CDR2 FYNNEI, per germline. CDR3: CASSELGLAGFPQETQYF. The CDR3 region has the DNA TGTGCCAGCAGTGAATTGGGACTAGCGGGATTCCCGCAAGAGACCCAGTACTTC.

This clone was detected a few times. The V gene is TRBV6-5, the J gene TRBJ1-1; D is uncertain. The CDR3 runs to 12 residues. The germline gives CDR1 MNHEY, CDR2 SVGAGI. V lost 4 bases to trimming and J lost 11 bases, with 14 bases between them. CDR3 residues: CASSSDANGAFF. In nucleotides, the CDR3 is TGTGCCAGCAGTTCAGACGCGAATGGGGCTTTCTTT.

V usage is TRBV13 and J usage is TRBJ2-2, with TRBD2 identical over 8 bases. The length of the CDR3 is 16 residues. The trim removed 0 bases at V and 13 bases at J, leaving 13 bases unmatched. Germline V CDR1 and CDR2: PRHDT, FYEKMQ (reference sequence). The CDR3 coding sequence is TGTGCCAGCAGCTTAGGAGGGACTAGAATTTTCGGCGGGCTGTTTTTT. It translates to CASSLGGTRIFGGLFF. The full variable domain, in which reference TRBV13 and TRBJ2-2 provide the parts outside the CDR3, is AAGVIQSPRHLIKEKRETATLKCYPIPRHDTVYWYQQGPGQDPQFLISFYEKMQSDKGSIPDRFSAQQFSDYHSELNMSSLELGDSALYFCASSLGGTRIFGGLFFGEGSRLTVL.

In its sample, this clone was seen a few times. In DNA, the CDR3 is TGTGCCAGCAGCACAGGGGCCGGGGAGCTGTTTTTT. Translating it yields CASSTGAGELFF. The rearrangement uses TRBV7-6 and TRBJ2-2; TRBD1 agrees at 7 bases. The CDR3 runs 12 residues. V was pared by 5 bases and J by 6 bases, with 0 bases of the junction left unmatched. Per the germline V gene, CDR1 is SGHVS and CDR2 is FNYEAQ.

The chain uses TRBV27 and TRBJ2-3; D unclear. This CDR3 is 15 amino acids long. The germline V and J ends were trimmed by 5 bases and 2 bases, with 14 bases remaining between them. Germline CDR1 is MNHEY and CDR2 is SMNVEV (reference sequence). The CDR3 DNA sequence: TGTGCCAGCAGTCCAGAGGACGGATACACAGATACGCAGTATTTT. Translation gives CASSPEDGYTDTQYF.

This clone was picked up one time. This sequence joins TRBV7-9 and TRBJ1-2; 8 bases are shared with TRBD1. Germline V lookup: CDR1 SEHNR, CDR2 FQNEAQ (reference sequence). This CDR3 comprises 14 residues. V was clipped by 7 bases and J by 5 bases; unmatched bases: 9. CDR3: CASIGQGSRYGYTF. In DNA form, the CDR3 reads TGTGCCAGCATTGGACAGGGCTCAAGGTATGGCTACACCTTC.